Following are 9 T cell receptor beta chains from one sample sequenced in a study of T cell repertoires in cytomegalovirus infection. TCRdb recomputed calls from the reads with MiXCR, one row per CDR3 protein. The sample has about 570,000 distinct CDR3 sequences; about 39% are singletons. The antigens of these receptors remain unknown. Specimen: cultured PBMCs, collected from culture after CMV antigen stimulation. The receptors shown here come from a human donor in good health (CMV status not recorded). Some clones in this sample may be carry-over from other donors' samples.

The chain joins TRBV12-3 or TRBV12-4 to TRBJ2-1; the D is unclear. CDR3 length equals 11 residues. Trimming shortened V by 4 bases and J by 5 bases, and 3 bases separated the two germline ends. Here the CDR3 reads CASSYHNEQFF. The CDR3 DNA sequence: TGTGCCAGCAGTTACCACAATGAGCAGTTCTTC.

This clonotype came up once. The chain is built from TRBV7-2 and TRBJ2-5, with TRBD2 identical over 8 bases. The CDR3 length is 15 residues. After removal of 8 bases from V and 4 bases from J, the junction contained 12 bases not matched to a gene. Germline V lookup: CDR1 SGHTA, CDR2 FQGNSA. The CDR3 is CASSYRTSTVETQYF. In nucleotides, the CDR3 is TGTGCCAGCTCTTATAGGACTAGCACTGTAGAGACCCAGTACTTC. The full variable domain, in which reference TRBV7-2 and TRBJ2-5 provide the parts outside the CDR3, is GAGVSQSPSNKVTEKGKDVELRCDPISGHTALYWYRQSLGQGLEFLIYFQGNSAPDKSGLPSDRFSAERTGGSVSTLTIQRTQQEDSAVYLCASSYRTSTVETQYFGPGTRLLVL.

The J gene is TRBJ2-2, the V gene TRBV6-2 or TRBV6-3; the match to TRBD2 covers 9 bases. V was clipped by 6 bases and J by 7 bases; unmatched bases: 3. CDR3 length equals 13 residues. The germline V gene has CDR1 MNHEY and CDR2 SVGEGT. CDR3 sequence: CASRTSGGGELFF. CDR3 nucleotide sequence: TGTGCCAGCAGGACTAGCGGTGGCGGGGAGCTGTTTTTT.

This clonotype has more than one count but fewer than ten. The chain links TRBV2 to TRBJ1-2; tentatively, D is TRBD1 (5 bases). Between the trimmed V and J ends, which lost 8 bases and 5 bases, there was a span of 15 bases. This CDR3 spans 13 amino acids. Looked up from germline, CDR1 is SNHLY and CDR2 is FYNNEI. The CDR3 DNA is TGTGCCAGCTGGGAGGGGAGCGGATATGGCTACACCTTC. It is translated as CASWEGSGYGYTF.

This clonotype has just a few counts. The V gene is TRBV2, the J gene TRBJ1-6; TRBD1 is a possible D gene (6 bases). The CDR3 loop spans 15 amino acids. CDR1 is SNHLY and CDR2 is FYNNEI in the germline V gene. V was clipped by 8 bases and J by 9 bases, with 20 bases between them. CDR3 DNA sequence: TGTGCCAGCCAGGGGAGACGGGGTCTAGGTTCACCCCTCCACTTT. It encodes CASQGRRGLGSPLHF.

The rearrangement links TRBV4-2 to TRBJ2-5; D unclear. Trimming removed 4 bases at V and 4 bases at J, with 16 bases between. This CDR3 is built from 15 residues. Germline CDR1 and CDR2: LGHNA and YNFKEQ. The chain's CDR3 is CASSPPGRTVETQYF. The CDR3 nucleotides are TGTGCCAGCAGCCCTCCAGGCCGCACGGTAGAGACCCAGTACTTC.

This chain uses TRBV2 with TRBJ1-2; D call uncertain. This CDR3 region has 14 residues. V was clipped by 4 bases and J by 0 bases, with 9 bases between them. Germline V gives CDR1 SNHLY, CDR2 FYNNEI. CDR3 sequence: CASSADGANYGYTF. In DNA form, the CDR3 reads TGTGCCAGCAGTGCGGACGGAGCTAACTATGGCTACACCTTC.

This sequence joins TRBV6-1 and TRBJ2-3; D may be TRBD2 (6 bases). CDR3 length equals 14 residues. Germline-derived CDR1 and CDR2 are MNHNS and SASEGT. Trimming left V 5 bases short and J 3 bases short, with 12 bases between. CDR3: CASSWGGTTDTQYF. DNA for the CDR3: TGTGCCAGCAGTTGGGGCGGGACGACAGATACGCAGTATTTT.

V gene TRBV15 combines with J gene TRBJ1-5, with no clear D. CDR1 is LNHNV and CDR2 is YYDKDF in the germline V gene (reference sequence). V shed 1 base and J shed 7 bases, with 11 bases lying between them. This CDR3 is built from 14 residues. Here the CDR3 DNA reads TGTGCCACCAGCAGAGGGGCGGGGAGCCAGCCCCAGCATTTT. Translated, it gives CATSRGAGSQPQHF.